A selection of T cell receptor beta chains follows, all from one sample in a study of blood T cells in healthy people across ages. Each CDR3 protein is one row after TCRdb ran MiXCR on the 5' RACE reads. The sample includes about 1.8 million distinct CDR3 sequences, around half seen only once; the top ten take about 2.1%. The source material was blood. The origin of the receptors is a woman aged 40 to 49 in good health. Each CDR3 is given with its conserved first and last residue. D genes are given only for firm matches. Clone size is given for some rows only: seen once, a few or many times, or a class if the clone is expanded.

TRBV29-1,NA,TRBJ2-5,NA,13,CSVPSTGGKTQYF,TGCAGCGTCCCATCGACAGGCGGGAAGACCCAGTACTTC
TRBV20-1,NA,TRBJ2-7,NA,12,CSANDSPYEQYF,TGCAGTGCAAACGACAGTCCCTACGAGCAGTACTTC
TRBV7-2,NA,TRBJ2-2,NA,16,CASSLEGLTNTGELFF,TGTGCCAGCAGCTTAGAAGGGCTCACGAACACCGGGGAGCTGTTTTTT
TRBV27,NA,TRBJ2-7,few,14,CASSTTSTGYEQYF,TGTGCCAGCAGTACGACCTCGACCGGGTACGAGCAGTACTTC
TRBV12-3/TRBV12-4,TRBD1,TRBJ2-7,NA,14,CASSGHRGRNEQYF,TGTGCCAGCAGTGGACACAGGGGGCGCAACGAGCAGTACTTC
TRBV28,TRBD1,TRBJ2-4,NA,13,CASSDRVKNIQYF,TGTGCCAGCAGTGACAGGGTCAAAAACATTCAGTACTTC
TRBV20-1,TRBD2,TRBJ2-4,NA,14,CSASPRTSGGGQYF,TGCAGTGCCAGTCCACGGACTAGCGGGGGGGGTCAGTACTTC
TRBV7-9,TRBD1,TRBJ1-2,NA,15,CASSLVGGGMDGYTF,TGTGCCAGCAGCCTAGTGGGAGGGGGCATGGATGGCTACACCTTC
TRBV29-1,TRBD1,TRBJ1-6,NA,16,CSFHITGTGGSSPLHF,TGCAGCTTCCATATTACCGGGACAGGGGGCAGTTCACCCCTCCACTTT
TRBV6-2/TRBV6-3,NA,TRBJ1-6,few,12,CASSSLVSPLHF,TGTGCCAGCAGCTCCCTGGTGTCACCCCTCCACTTT
TRBV9,NA,TRBJ2-3,NA,14,CASSVESRGDTQYF,TGTGCCAGCAGCGTAGAAAGTAGGGGAGATACGCAGTATTTT
TRBV4-2,NA,TRBJ2-3,NA,16,CASRPRGGTATDTQYF,TGTGCCAGTCGGCCAAGGGGGGGCACAGCGACAGATACGCAGTATTTT
TRBV12-3/TRBV12-4,NA,TRBJ1-5,NA,14,CASSLVGGAQPQHF,TGTGCCAGCAGTTTAGTAGGGGGGGCTCAGCCCCAGCATTTT
TRBV4-2,NA,TRBJ2-6,NA,14,CASSQDRLRTGTTF,TGTGCCAGCAGCCAAGATAGGCTACGGACTGGCACGACTTTC